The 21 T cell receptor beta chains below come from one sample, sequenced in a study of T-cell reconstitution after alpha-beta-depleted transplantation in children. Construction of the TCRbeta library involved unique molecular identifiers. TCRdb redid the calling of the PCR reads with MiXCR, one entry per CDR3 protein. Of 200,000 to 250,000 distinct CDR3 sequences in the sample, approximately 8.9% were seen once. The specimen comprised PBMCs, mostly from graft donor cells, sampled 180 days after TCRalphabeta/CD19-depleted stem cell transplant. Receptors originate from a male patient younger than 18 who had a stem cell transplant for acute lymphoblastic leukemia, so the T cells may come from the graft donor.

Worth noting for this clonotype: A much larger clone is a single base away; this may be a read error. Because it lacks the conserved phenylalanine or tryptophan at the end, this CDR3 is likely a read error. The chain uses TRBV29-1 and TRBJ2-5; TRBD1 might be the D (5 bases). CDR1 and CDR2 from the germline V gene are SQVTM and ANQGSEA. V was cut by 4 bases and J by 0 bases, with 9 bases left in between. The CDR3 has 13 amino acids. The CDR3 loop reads CSVAGIYQETQYY. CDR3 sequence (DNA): TGCAGCGTTGCAGGGATCTACCAAGAGACCCAGTACTAC.

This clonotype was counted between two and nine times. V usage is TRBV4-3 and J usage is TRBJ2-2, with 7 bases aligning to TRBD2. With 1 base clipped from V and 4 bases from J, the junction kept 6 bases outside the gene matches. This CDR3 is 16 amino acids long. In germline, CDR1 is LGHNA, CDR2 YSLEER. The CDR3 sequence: CASSQGGLAVTGELFF. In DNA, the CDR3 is TGCGCCAGCAGCCAAGGGGGCCTAGCGGTCACCGGGGAGCTGTTTTTT.

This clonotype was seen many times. The CDR3 region is CASSPLPGQAEAFF. CDR3 in DNA: TGTGCCAGCTCACCACTACCTGGACAGGCGGAAGCTTTCTTT. The chain recombines TRBV18 with TRBJ1-1; 7 positions agree with TRBD1. With 1 base clipped from V and 8 bases from J, the junction kept 7 bases outside the gene matches. CDR3 size: 14 residues. Per the germline V gene, CDR1 is KGHSH and CDR2 is LQKENI.

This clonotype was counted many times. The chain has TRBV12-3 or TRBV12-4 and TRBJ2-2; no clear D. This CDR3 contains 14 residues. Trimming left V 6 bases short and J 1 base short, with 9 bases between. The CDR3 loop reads CASRDLRNTGELFF. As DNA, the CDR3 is TGTGCCAGCAGGGATCTCAGGAACACCGGGGAGCTGTTTTTT.

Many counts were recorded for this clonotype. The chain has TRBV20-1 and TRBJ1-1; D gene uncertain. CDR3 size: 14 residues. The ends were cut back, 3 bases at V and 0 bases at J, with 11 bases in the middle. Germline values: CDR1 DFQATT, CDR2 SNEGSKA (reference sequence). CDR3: CSASEARVNTEAFF. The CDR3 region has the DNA TGCAGTGCTAGCGAGGCCCGCGTGAACACTGAAGCTTTCTTT.

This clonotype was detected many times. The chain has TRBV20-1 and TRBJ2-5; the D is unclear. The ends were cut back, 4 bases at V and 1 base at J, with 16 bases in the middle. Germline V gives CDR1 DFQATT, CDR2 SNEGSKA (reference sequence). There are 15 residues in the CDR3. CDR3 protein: CSATSPAGSQETQYF. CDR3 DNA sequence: TGCAGTGCTACTTCGCCCGCAGGCTCCCAAGAGACCCAGTACTTC.

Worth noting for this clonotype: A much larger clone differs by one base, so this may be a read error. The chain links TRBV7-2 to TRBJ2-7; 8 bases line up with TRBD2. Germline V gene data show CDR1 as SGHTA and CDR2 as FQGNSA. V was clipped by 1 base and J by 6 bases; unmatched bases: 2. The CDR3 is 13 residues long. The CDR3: CASSLGREVEQYV. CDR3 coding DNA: TGTGCCAGCAGCTTAGGGCGGGAGGTCGAGCAGTACGTC.

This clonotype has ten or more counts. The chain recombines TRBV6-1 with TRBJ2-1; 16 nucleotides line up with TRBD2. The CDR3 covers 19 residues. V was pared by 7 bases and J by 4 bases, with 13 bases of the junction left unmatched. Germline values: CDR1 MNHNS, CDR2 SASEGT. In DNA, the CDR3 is TGTGCCAGCACCCCTGCGGGACTAGCGGGAGGGCCTCTATACAATGAGCAGTTCTTC. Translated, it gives CASTPAGLAGGPLYNEQFF.

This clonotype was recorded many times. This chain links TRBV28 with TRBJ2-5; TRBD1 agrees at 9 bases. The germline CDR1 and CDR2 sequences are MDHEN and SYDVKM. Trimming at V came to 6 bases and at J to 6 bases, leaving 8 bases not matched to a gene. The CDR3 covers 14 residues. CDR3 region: CASSLQGAGKTQYF. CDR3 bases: TGTGCCAGCAGCCTACAGGGGGCGGGGAAGACCCAGTACTTC. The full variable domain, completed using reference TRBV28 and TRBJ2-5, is DVKVTQSSRYLVKRTGEKVFLECVQDMDHENMFWYRQDPGLGLRLIYFSYDVKMKEKGDIPEGYSVSREKKERFSLILESASTNQTSMYLCASSLQGAGKTQYFGPGTRLLVL.

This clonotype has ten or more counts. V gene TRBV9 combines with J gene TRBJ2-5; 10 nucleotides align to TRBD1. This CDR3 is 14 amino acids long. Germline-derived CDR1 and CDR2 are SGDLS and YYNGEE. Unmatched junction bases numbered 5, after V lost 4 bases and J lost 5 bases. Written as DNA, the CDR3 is TGTGCCAGCAGCACCGGACAGGGGGTGGAGACCCAGTACTTC. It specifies CASSTGQGVETQYF.

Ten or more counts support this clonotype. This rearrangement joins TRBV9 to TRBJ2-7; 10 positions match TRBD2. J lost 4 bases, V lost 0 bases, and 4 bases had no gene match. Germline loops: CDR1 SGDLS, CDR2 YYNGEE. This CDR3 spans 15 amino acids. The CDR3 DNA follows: TGTGCCAGCAGCGTAGATAGCGGGAGGACGTACGAGCAGTACTTC. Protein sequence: CASSVDSGRTYEQYF.

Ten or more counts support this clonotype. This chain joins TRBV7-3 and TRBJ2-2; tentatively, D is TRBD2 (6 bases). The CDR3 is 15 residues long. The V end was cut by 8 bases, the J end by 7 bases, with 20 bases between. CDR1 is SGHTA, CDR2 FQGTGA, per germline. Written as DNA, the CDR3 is TGTGCCAGCGCCCGGGGGTCTAGCGAGGACGGGGAGCTGTTTTTT. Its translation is CASARGSSEDGELFF. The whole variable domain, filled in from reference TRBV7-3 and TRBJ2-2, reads GAGVSQTPSNKVTEKGKYVELRCDPISGHTALYWYRQSLGQGPEFLIYFQGTGAADDSGLPNDRFFAVRPEGSVSTLKIQRTERGDSAVYLCASARGSSEDGELFFGEGSRLTVL.

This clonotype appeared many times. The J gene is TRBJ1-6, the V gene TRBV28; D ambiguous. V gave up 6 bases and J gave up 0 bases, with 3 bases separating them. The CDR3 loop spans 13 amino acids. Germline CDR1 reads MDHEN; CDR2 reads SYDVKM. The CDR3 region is CASRDSYNSPLHF. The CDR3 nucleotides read TGTGCCAGCAGAGACTCCTATAATTCACCCCTCCACTTT.

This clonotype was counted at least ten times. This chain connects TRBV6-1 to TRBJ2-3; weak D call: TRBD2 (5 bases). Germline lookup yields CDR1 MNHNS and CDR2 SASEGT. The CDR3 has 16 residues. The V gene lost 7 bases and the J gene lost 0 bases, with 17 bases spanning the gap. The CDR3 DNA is TGTGCCAGCAAACCTGGACTGAACCCTAGCACAGATACGCAGTATTTT. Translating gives CASKPGLNPSTDTQYF.

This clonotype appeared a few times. In nucleotides, the CDR3 is TGTGCCAGCAGCTTGTCCCCCGTGGGGACGGCGAACACTGAAGCTTTCTTT. Translated, it gives CASSLSPVGTANTEAFF. The chain uses TRBV5-5 and TRBJ1-1, with TRBD1 as a possible D gene (5 bases). V lost 1 base and J lost 1, with 17 bases in between. From germline, CDR1 is SGHKS and CDR2 YYEKEE (reference sequence). CDR3 length: 17 residues.

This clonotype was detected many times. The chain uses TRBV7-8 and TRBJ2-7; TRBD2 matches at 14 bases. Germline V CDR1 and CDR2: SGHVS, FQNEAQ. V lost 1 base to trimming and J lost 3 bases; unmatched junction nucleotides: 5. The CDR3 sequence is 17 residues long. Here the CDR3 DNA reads TGTGCCAGCAGCTTAGAGGGGGGACTAGCGGGAGTCTACGAGCAGTACTTC. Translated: CASSLEGGLAGVYEQYF.

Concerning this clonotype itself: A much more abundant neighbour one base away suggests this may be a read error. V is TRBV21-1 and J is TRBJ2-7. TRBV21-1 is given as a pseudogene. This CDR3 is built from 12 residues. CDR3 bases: TGTGCCAGCAGCAATTCGTCCTACGAGCAGTACTTC. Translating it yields CASSNSSYEQYF.

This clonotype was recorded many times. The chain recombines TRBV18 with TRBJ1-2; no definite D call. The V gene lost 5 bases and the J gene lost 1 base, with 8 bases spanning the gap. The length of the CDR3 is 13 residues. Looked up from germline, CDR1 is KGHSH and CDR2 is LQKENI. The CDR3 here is CASSRDFNYGYTF. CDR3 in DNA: TGTGCCAGCTCAAGAGATTTTAACTATGGCTACACCTTC.

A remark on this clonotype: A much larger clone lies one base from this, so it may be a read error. The CDR3 coding sequence is TGTGCCACCAGTGATCGACTAGATAAGCAGTTCTTC. It codes for CATSDRLDKQFF. J is TRBJ2-1 and V is TRBV24-1, with TRBD2 as a possible D gene (6 bases). Trimming took off 3 bases at V and 11 bases at J, with 10 bases between the two ends. Germline CDR1 reads KGHDR; CDR2 reads SFDVKD. The CDR3 runs 12 residues.

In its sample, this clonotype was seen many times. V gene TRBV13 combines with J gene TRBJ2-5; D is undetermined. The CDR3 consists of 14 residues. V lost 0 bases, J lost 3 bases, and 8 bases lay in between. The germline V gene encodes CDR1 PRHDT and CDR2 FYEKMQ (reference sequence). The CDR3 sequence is CASSLGLVEETQYF. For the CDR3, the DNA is TGTGCCAGCAGCTTAGGGCTAGTCGAAGAGACCCAGTACTTC.

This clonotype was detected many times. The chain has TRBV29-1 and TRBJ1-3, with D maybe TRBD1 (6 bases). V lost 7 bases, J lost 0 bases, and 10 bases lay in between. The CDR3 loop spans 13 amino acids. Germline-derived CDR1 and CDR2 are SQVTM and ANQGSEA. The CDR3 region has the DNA TGCAGCGCACAGGGCAACTCTGGAAACACCATATATTTT. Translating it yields CSAQGNSGNTIYF.